Shown below are 12 T cell receptor beta chains from a single sample sequenced in a study of cytomegalovirus exposure and HLA in healthy donors (dated 2017 in TCRdb). Library generation was performed with the immunoSEQ multiplex PCR assay. TCRdb obtained this table from immuneACCESS and retained in-frame rearrangements with V and J assigned. These tables miss some clones; where compared with another copy, unresolved V genes account for less than half of the shortfall, and the remainder is unexplained. The sample records around 120,000 clones, roughly 88% of which are singletons. The ten largest clones capture about 6% of the sample. The specimen was PBMCs. These receptors came from a young woman in good health and CMV-seropositive.

The chain carries TRBV11-2 and TRBJ1-3, with D possibly matching TRBD1 (5 bases). Trimming stripped 5 bases from V and 5 bases from J, with 13 bases between. Germline lookup yields CDR1 SGHAT and CDR2 FQNNGV. There are 14 residues in the CDR3. The CDR3 is CASSTRQSRNTIYF. As DNA, the CDR3 is TGTGCCAGCAGCACCCGACAGTCGCGAAACACCATATATTTT.

Here the CDR3 reads CASIEQGSYNEQFF. The CDR3 bases are TGTGCCAGCATCGAACAGGGTTCCTACAATGAGCAGTTCTTC. J is TRBJ2-1 and V is TRBV7-2, with a weak D call TRBD1 (6 bases). There are 14 residues in the CDR3. With 7 bases removed from V and 1 base from J, the gap between germline ends came to 11 bases. Germline CDR1 SGHTA, CDR2 FQGNSA.

The chain uses TRBV6-6 and TRBJ1-2; D ambiguous. V dropped 6 bases and J dropped 7 bases, with 15 bases sitting between them. The CDR3 is made up of 13 amino acids. Germline lookup yields CDR1 MNHNY and CDR2 SVGAGI (reference sequence). CDR3 sequence reads: CASREAAVSGYTF. The CDR3 nucleotides read TGTGCCAGCAGAGAGGCGGCAGTTTCTGGCTACACCTTC.

CDR3 bases: TGTGCCAGCAGCCCCTTCCCGGTCCCGGGAGCTCTGAACAATGAGCAGTTCTTC. Translated: CASSPFPVPGALNNEQFF. This rearrangement joins TRBV11-2 to TRBJ2-1; D perhaps matches TRBD2 (6 bases). Germline loops: CDR1 SGHAT, CDR2 FQNNGV. Between the trimmed V and J ends, which lost 5 bases and 5 bases, there was a span of 25 bases. There are 18 residues in the CDR3.

This chain uses TRBV6-6 with TRBJ1-1; D is unclear. Trimming left V 2 bases short and J 0 bases short, with 7 bases between. The CDR3 extends over 14 amino acids. In germline, CDR1 is MNHNY, CDR2 SVGAGI (reference sequence). The CDR3 here is CASSYPTVNTEAFF. The CDR3 bases are TGTGCCAGCAGTTACCCCACGGTGAACACTGAAGCTTTCTTT.

The chain has TRBV10-2 and TRBJ2-7; tentatively, D is TRBD1 (6 bases). The CDR3 has 16 amino acids. Trimming shortened V by 4 bases and J by 0 bases, and 16 bases separated the two germline ends. Germline V gene sequence: CDR1 WSHSY, CDR2 SAAADI. The CDR3 bases are TGCGCCAGCAGTGTAGGACAGAGCTATAGCTCCTACGAGCAGTACTTC. Translating gives CASSVGQSYSSYEQYF.

V is TRBV6-1 and J is TRBJ1-2, with 9 bases matching TRBD1. V shed 6 bases, J shed 4 bases, and the junction held 3 bases outside the gene matches. Germline V CDR1 and CDR2: MNHNS, SASEGT. The CDR3 has 13 amino acids. Written as DNA, the CDR3 is TGTGCCAGCAGGGGACAGGGTCCCTATGGCTACACCTTC. Amino acid sequence: CASRGQGPYGYTF.

This chain joins TRBV4-3 and TRBJ2-7; weak D call: TRBD2 (5 bases). V was shortened by 2 bases and J by 2 bases, with 10 bases between the two germline ends. Per the germline V gene, CDR1 is LGHNA and CDR2 is YSLEER. The CDR3 has 14 amino acids. The CDR3 DNA reads TGCGCCAGCAGCCAAACCGGGAACCCCTACGAGCAGTACTTC. Amino acid sequence: CASSQTGNPYEQYF.

V and J are TRBV14 and TRBJ1-6; 10 positions agree with TRBD1. The CDR3 sequence is 18 residues long. CDR1 and CDR2 from the germline V gene are SGHDN and FVKESK. With V trimmed by 5 bases and J by 4 bases, 11 bases remained unmatched. The CDR3 DNA is TGTGCCAGCAGCGCCCGGACAGGGGGATTCCCATATAATTCACCCCTCCACTTT. Its protein is CASSARTGGFPYNSPLHF.

This rearrangement joins TRBV6-5 to TRBJ2-5, with TRBD2 matching over 8 bases. Trimming at V came to 4 bases and at J to 1 base, leaving 5 bases not matched to a gene. Germline values: CDR1 MNHEY, CDR2 SVGAGI. There are 15 residues in the CDR3. This CDR3 reads CASSLSSGPQETQYF. The CDR3, as DNA: TGTGCCAGCAGTTTGTCTAGCGGGCCCCAAGAGACCCAGTACTTC.

The chain carries TRBV5-1 and TRBJ2-2; 9 bases align to TRBD1. Trimming took 3 bases from V and 4 from J; bases not matched to a gene: 7. CDR3 size: 16 residues. Germline V CDR1 and CDR2: SGHRS, YFSETQ. This chain's CDR3 is CASSSRTGAVTGELFF. The DNA of the CDR3 is TGCGCCAGCAGCTCCAGGACAGGGGCGGTCACCGGGGAGCTGTTTTTT.

The CDR3 reads CASSLGLSNTEAFF. CDR3 nucleotides: TGTGCCAGCAGCTTAGGGCTGTCGAACACTGAAGCTTTCTTT. The rearrangement joins TRBV7-6 to TRBJ1-1; D is uncertain. The V end was cut by 1 base, the J end by 1 base, with 7 bases between. The CDR3 consists of 14 residues. Germline CDR1 reads SGHVS; CDR2 reads FNYEAQ.